This entry lists 18 T cell receptor beta chains sequenced from one sample in a study of naive and memory T cell subsets. The beta constant-region primer was an equimolar mix of two oligonucleotides covering TRBC1 and TRBC2. Each CDR3 protein gets one entry after TCRdb re-called the UMI-ligation and nested PCR reads with MiXCR. The sample includes 150,000 or so distinct CDR3 sequences, about a sixth seen only once; the top ten take about 0.14%. Sequencing used naive CD4+ T cells from blood. These receptors originate from a human donor in good health.

The V and J genes are TRBV3-1 and TRBJ2-6; 7 bases match TRBD1. Germline trimming cut 2 bases from V and 2 bases from J; bases unmatched to any gene: 3. The V gene's germline CDR1 is LGHDT and CDR2 YNNKEL (reference sequence). The CDR3 length is 16 residues. In DNA, the CDR3 is TGTGCCAGCAGCCAACTAGGGGGCGCTGGGGCCAACGTCCTGACTTTC. This translates into CASSQLGGAGANVLTF.

The rearrangement joins TRBV4-2 to TRBJ1-4; D possibly corresponds to TRBD1 (5 bases). This CDR3 comprises 15 residues. Trimming cost V 1 base and J 6 bases, with 12 bases left between them. Germline V lookup: CDR1 LGHNA, CDR2 YNFKEQ. The CDR3 DNA follows: TGTGCCAGCAGCCAAGTGGGCAGGGTTGATGAAAAACTGTTTTTT. Its protein is CASSQVGRVDEKLFF.

This clonotype has a handful of counts. The chain joins TRBV7-2 to TRBJ1-5; D gene unclear. Per germline, CDR1 SGHTA and CDR2 FQGNSA. V lost 1 base to trimming and J lost 3 bases, with 7 bases between them. The CDR3 covers 14 residues. The CDR3 sequence: CASSLVSINQPQHF. Here the CDR3 DNA reads TGTGCCAGCAGCTTAGTCAGTATCAATCAGCCCCAGCATTTT.

J is TRBJ1-5 and V is TRBV7-9; a weak D match, TRBD1 (5 bases). The germline V gene encodes CDR1 SEHNR and CDR2 FQNEAQ (reference sequence). The ends were cut back, 6 bases at V and 6 bases at J, with 18 bases in the middle. The CDR3 totals 15 residues. The CDR3 region is CASRVGQGLCQPQHF. The CDR3 bases are TGTGCCAGCAGGGTGGGGCAGGGACTGTGTCAGCCCCAGCATTTT.

This clonotype was seen repeatedly, ten times or more. As DNA, the CDR3 is TGTGCCAGCAGCCCACCGGGGACACCGTCCATGGATGAGCAGTTCTTC. As protein: CASSPPGTPSMDEQFF. V and J are TRBV6-5 and TRBJ2-1, with a possible D match to TRBD1 (6 bases). Germline-derived CDR1 and CDR2 are MNHEY and SVGAGI. The CDR3 loop spans 16 amino acids. V gave up 6 bases and J gave up 8 bases, with 23 bases separating them.

A few counts support this clonotype. The chain has TRBV6-6 and TRBJ2-3; D gene uncertain. The CDR3 runs 14 residues. The germline V gene encodes CDR1 MNHNY and CDR2 SVGAGI (reference sequence). V gave up 6 bases and J gave up 0 bases, with 10 bases separating them. CDR3 protein: CASSQSVSTDTQYF. The CDR3 DNA follows: TGTGCCAGCAGCCAGTCGGTGAGCACAGATACGCAGTATTTT.

The chain uses TRBV12-3 or TRBV12-4 and TRBJ1-2; no reliable D call. Trimming removed 4 bases from V and 5 bases from J, with 5 bases in between. The CDR3 spans 11 residues. CDR3 sequence (DNA): TGTGCCAGCAGTTCCCAGTATGGCTACACCTTC. Residues: CASSSQYGYTF.

Ten or more counts support this clonotype. The gene calls are TRBV10-3 and TRBJ2-5, with D possibly being TRBD1 (5 bases). CDR3 length equals 14 residues. The germline V gene encodes CDR1 ENHRY and CDR2 SYGVKD. Trimming took 6 bases from V and 1 from J, leaving 12 bases between them. CDR3 in amino acids: CAIRSQGSQETQYF. In DNA, the CDR3 is TGTGCCATCAGGAGCCAGGGCTCCCAAGAGACCCAGTACTTC.

This clonotype was detected only a few times. This rearrangement joins TRBV7-3 to TRBJ2-3; D is perhaps TRBD1 or TRBD2 (6 bases each). The germline CDR1 and CDR2 sequences are SGHTA and FQGTGA. Between the trimmed V and J ends, which lost 3 bases and 9 bases, there was a span of 16 bases. This CDR3 has 14 residues. The CDR3: CASSFPRTGATQYF. In DNA form, the CDR3 reads TGTGCCAGCAGCTTTCCGCGGACGGGGGCCACGCAGTATTTT.

This chain links TRBV4-2 with TRBJ2-3, with 8 bases matching TRBD2. CDR3 length equals 17 residues. Per the germline V gene, CDR1 is LGHNA and CDR2 is YNFKEQ. V lost 0 bases to trimming and J lost 0 bases; unmatched junction nucleotides: 5. CDR3 in DNA: TGTGCCAGCAGCCAAGATCCCTCTAGCGGGAGCACAGATACGCAGTATTTT. Translation gives CASSQDPSSGSTDTQYF.

A few counts support this clonotype. The rearrangement uses TRBV11-2 and TRBJ2-7; 9 bases match TRBD1. V shed 5 bases and J 6 bases; nucleotides not matched to a gene: 8. Germline loops: CDR1 SGHAT, CDR2 FQNNGV. This CDR3 contains 14 residues. The CDR3 reads CASSQGQGWGEQYF. CDR3 in DNA: TGTGCCAGCAGCCAGGGACAGGGATGGGGCGAGCAGTACTTC.

This chain connects TRBV9 to TRBJ1-6, with no clear D. V gave up 2 bases and J gave up 5 bases, with 11 bases separating them. The CDR3 covers 15 residues. Germline V gives CDR1 SGDLS, CDR2 YYNGEE. CDR3 in amino acids: CASSVEGNNNSPLHF. The DNA of the CDR3 is TGTGCCAGCAGCGTCGAGGGAAATAATAATTCACCCCTCCACTTT.

The rearrangement joins TRBV29-1 to TRBJ2-7, with D unclear. The germline V gene has CDR1 SQVTM and CDR2 ANQGSEA. The CDR3 runs to 12 residues. Trimming removed 4 bases at V and 1 base at J, with 8 bases between. CDR3 in DNA: TGCAGCGTTGCTTACCGATCCTACGAGCAGTACTTC. This encodes CSVAYRSYEQYF.

This chain uses TRBV29-1 with TRBJ2-5; D possibly uses TRBD1 or TRBD2 (5 bases each). The V gene lost 4 bases and the J gene lost 5 bases, with 11 bases spanning the gap. Per germline, CDR1 SQVTM and CDR2 ANQGSEA. This CDR3 has 12 amino acids. In DNA form, the CDR3 reads TGCAGCGTTGCCGAGGGGACGGAGACCCAGTACTTC. This sequence encodes CSVAEGTETQYF.

The table lists this clonotype with a few counts. CDR3 coding DNA: TGTGCCAGCAGCTTACAGGGGGCGGTCACCGGGGAGCTGTTTTTT. Translation gives CASSLQGAVTGELFF. V and J are TRBV7-9 and TRBJ2-2, with 8 nucleotides matching TRBD1. In germline, CDR1 is SEHNR, CDR2 FQNEAQ (reference sequence). The CDR3 is made up of 15 amino acids. The V gene end was trimmed by 2 bases and the J gene end by 4 bases; junction bases not matched to a gene: 3.

This clonotype was detected many times. The rearrangement uses TRBV2 and TRBJ2-1; 7 bases are shared with TRBD1. Germline V CDR1 and CDR2: SNHLY, FYNNEI. V gave up 6 bases and J gave up 10 bases; unmatched junction bases: 6. The CDR3 length is 12 residues. The CDR3 here is CASSDRDGEQFF. In DNA form, the CDR3 reads TGTGCCAGCAGCGACAGGGACGGGGAGCAGTTCTTC. Together with reference TRBV2 and TRBJ2-1, the CDR3 gives the full variable domain: EPEVTQTPSHQVTQMGQEVILRCVPISNHLYFYWYRQILGQKVEFLVSFYNNEISEKSEIFDDQFSVERPDGSNFTLKIRSTKLEDSAMYFCASSDRDGEQFFGPGTRLTVL.

This clonotype came up many times. V and J are TRBV3-1 and TRBJ1-2; no clear D. CDR3 size: 15 residues. Trimming removed 0 bases from V and 7 bases from J, with 15 bases in between. Looked up from germline, CDR1 is LGHDT and CDR2 is YNNKEL (reference sequence). In DNA form, the CDR3 reads TGTGCCAGCAGCCAAGATTACCTAAGCGAGAGTGGCTACACCTTC. The encoded protein is CASSQDYLSESGYTF.

This clonotype was seen more than once but under ten times. The chain uses TRBV2 and TRBJ1-5; D is perhaps TRBD1 (6 bases). This CDR3 is built from 13 residues. Per the germline V gene, CDR1 is SNHLY and CDR2 is FYNNEI. Trimming stripped 4 bases from V and 5 bases from J, with 9 bases between. CDR3 residues: CASSVQGDQPQHF. CDR3 in DNA: TGTGCCAGCAGTGTACAGGGAGATCAGCCCCAGCATTTT.